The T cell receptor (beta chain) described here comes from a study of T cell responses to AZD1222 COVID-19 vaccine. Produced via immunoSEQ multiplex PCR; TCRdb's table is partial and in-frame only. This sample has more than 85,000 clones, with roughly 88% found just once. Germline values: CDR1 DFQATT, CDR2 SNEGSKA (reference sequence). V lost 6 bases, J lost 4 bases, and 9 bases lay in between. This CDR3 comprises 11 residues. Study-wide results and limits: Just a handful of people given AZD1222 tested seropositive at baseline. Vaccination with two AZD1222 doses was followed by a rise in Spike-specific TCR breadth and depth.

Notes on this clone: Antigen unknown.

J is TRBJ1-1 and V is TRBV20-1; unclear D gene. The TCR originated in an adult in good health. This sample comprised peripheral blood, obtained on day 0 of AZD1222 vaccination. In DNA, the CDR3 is TGCAGTGCCCTAGGCGTCACTGAAGCTTTCTTT. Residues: CSALGVTEAFF.